This is a list of T cell receptor beta chains from one sample in a study of T cell changes during pregnancy in multiple sclerosis. Some clones are missing from TCRdb's copy, which holds only in-frame ones; the method was immunoSEQ multiplex PCR. The sample carries 53,000 or so clones, approximately 94% recorded once. Sample: CD4+ T cells from peripheral blood mononuclear cells, taken in the second trimester of pregnancy. All receptors derive from a female donor with multiple sclerosis, enrolled in a pregnancy study. Both conserved end residues are part of each CDR3. The D gene is left open where the match is weak. Clone size is shown for a subset of rows, as once, few, many or a class of expanded clone.

J gene | V gene | clone size | D gene | CDR3 protein | CDR3 DNA
TRBJ1-5 | TRBV15 | few | . | CATSTGDSAQHF | TGTGCCACCAGCACTGGAGATTCAGCCCAGCATTTT
TRBJ2-5 | TRBV5-4 | once | . | CASSLAPTGQETQYF | TGTGCCAGCAGCTTGGCGCCGACAGGACAAGAGACCCAGTACTTC
TRBJ1-6 | TRBV30 | . | . | CAWAFGQGSPLHF | TGTGCCTGGGCTTTTGGGCAGGGATCACCCCTCCACTTT
TRBJ1-1 | TRBV30 | . | . | CAWSVTGSYGEAFF | TGTGCCTGGAGTGTAACCGGGAGTTATGGTGAAGCTTTCTTT
TRBJ1-3 | TRBV7-3 | . | . | CASSPGRENTIYF | TGTGCCAGCAGCCCGGGGCGGGAAAACACCATATATTTT
TRBJ2-1 | TRBV29-1 | . | TRBD1 | CSVGTGGYNEQFF | TGCAGCGTCGGGACAGGGGGCTACAATGAGCAGTTCTTC
TRBJ2-7 | TRBV29-1 | . | . | CSVEVAYEQYF | TGCAGCGTTGAAGTAGCCTACGAGCAGTACTTC
TRBJ1-1 | TRBV11-3 | . | . | CASSFMNTEAFF | TGTGCCAGCAGCTTCATGAACACTGAAGCTTTCTTT
TRBJ2-5 | TRBV25-1 | . | TRBD2 | CASSGAWGTKETQYF | TGTGCCAGCAGTGGGGCATGGGGGACTAAAGAGACCCAGTACTTC
TRBJ2-3 | TRBV13 | once | TRBD2 | CASSGRLAGAQGGQYF | TGTGCCAGCAGCGGCCGACTAGCGGGTGCTCAAGGGGGGCAGTATTTT
TRBJ2-7 | TRBV4-2 | . | TRBD2 | CASSQVSGETYEQYF | TGTGCCAGCAGCCAAGTTAGCGGGGAGACCTACGAGCAGTACTTC
TRBJ1-1 | TRBV6-5 | . | . | CASSLPGNTEAFF | TGTGCCAGCAGCCTTCCAGGGAACACTGAAGCTTTCTTT
TRBJ1-3 | TRBV25-1 | . | . | CASSDTFAGGNTIYF | TGTGCCAGCAGTGATACATTTGCAGGCGGAAACACCATATATTTT
TRBJ2-2 | TRBV7-8 | . | TRBD1 | CASSLVTGLGELFF | TGTGCCAGCAGCTTAGTGACAGGGCTCGGGGAGCTGTTTTTT
TRBJ1-3 | TRBV30 | . | TRBD1 | CASRGQGASGNTIYF | TGTGCCTCCAGAGGGCAGGGGGCAAGTGGAAACACCATATATTTT
TRBJ2-4 | TRBV7-2 | . | . | CASSLVVSDFQYF | TGTGCCAGCAGCTTAGTGGTGTCGGACTTTCAGTACTTC
TRBJ2-3 | TRBV7-6 | . | TRBD2 | CASSSGLAGGPADTQYF | TGTGCCAGCAGCTCCGGACTAGCGGGGGGGCCCGCAGATACGCAGTATTTT
TRBJ1-1 | TRBV7-9 | . | . | CASSLDRLTEAFF | TGTGCCAGCAGCCTGGACAGACTAACTGAAGCTTTCTTT
TRBJ2-7 | TRBV6-5 | . | . | CASSPPGTRREQYF | TGTGCCAGCAGTCCCCCCGGGACACGGCGCGAGCAGTACTTC
TRBJ1-1 | TRBV5-1 | . | . | CASSLAAGWGDTEAFF | TGCGCCAGCAGCTTGGCCGCAGGGTGGGGGGACACTGAAGCTTTCTTT
TRBJ1-5 | TRBV7-2 | . | TRBD1 | CASSTDRGAQPQHF | TGTGCCAGCAGCACAGACAGGGGTGCACAGCCCCAGCATTTT
TRBJ2-2 | TRBV5-1 | . | . | CASRLRPVRDSGELFF | TGCGCCAGCAGGCTTCGCCCCGTCAGGGATTCCGGGGAGCTGTTTTTT
TRBJ2-3 | TRBV27 | . | TRBD1 | CASSAMTGKGTDTQYF | TGTGCCAGCAGTGCCATGACAGGGAAGGGCACAGATACGCAGTATTTT
TRBJ1-1 | TRBV9 | . | TRBD1 | CASSALMTGGLSEAFF | TGTGCCAGCAGCGCACTGATGACAGGGGGCTTATCTGAAGCTTTCTTT
TRBJ2-7 | TRBV25-1 | . | . | CASFGRKGKGYEQYF | TGTGCCAGCTTCGGACGGAAGGGGAAGGGATACGAGCAGTACTTC
TRBJ1-1 | TRBV11-3 | . | . | CASSFRQGGAFF | TGTGCCAGCAGCTTTCGGCAAGGCGGCGCTTTCTTT